This T cell receptor beta chain emerged from a study of T cells in localized non-small cell lung cancer. Study-wide findings and caveats: Tumor samples were not multi-region, leaving intratumor heterogeneity unexcluded. Highest T cell clonality was seen in uninvolved adjacent lung, surpassing that measured in tumor. Across samples, adjacent lung featured a median around 55 of the top 100 tumor clones. Longer overall survival accompanied higher blood T cell density.

About this clone: Its target is not known.

The germline gives CDR1 MRHNA, CDR2 SNTAGT. After removal of 2 bases from V and 3 bases from J, the junction contained 9 bases not matched to a gene. The CDR3 totals 18 residues. Using immunoSEQ multiplex PCR, the repertoire was profiled, and TCRdb retains in-frame clones only, with some absent. The sample holds 45,000 to 60,000 clones; over 80% are singletons and the top ten take 15% to 20%. Here the sequenced sample was peripheral blood, taken before any cancer treatment. The source is a female donor older than 55 with stage II squamous cell lung carcinoma. This chain joins TRBV6-4 and TRBJ2-7; the match to TRBD2 covers 14 bases. This CDR3 is CASSDGWGLAGAIYEQYF. CDR3 nucleotides: TGTGCCAGCAGTGACGGGTGGGGACTAGCGGGGGCCATCTACGAGCAGTACTTC.